The TCR beta chain under discussion was sequenced for a study of follicular helper T cells after annual influenza vaccination. Germline assignment: CDR1 SEHNR and CDR2 FQNEAQ (reference sequence). CDR3 size: 14 residues. Trimming cost V 0 bases and J 2 bases, with 6 bases left between them. The protocol was immunoSEQ multiplex PCR, while the TCRdb copy is restricted to in-frame clones and leaves out a portion. In the table there are over 12,000 clones, roughly four fifths of which are singletons. Time point: 2014-2015 season, pre-vaccination. Before and after seasonal inactivated influenza vaccination, adults gave blood for sorting CD4 subsets for sequencing.

Sequencing used CXCR5- memory CD4+ T cells sorted from blood, obtained on the day of influenza vaccination. The TCR comes from an adult who received the influenza vaccine. The V and J genes are TRBV7-9 and TRBJ2-3; D call uncertain. The CDR3 sequence is CASSLAGITDTQYF. The CDR3 DNA sequence: TGTGCCAGCAGCTTAGCGGGCATCACAGATACGCAGTATTTT.